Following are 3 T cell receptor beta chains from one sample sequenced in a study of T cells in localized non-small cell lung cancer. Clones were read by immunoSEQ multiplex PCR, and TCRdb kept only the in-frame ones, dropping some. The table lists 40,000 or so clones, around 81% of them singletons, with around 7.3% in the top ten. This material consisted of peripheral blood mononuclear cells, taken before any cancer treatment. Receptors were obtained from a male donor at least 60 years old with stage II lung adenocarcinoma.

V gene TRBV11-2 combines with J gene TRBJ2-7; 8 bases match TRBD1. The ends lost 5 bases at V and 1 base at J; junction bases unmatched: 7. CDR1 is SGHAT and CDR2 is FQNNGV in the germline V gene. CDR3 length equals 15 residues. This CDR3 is CASSHRDRLSYEQYF. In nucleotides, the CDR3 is TGTGCCAGCAGCCATCGGGACAGGCTTTCCTACGAGCAGTACTTC. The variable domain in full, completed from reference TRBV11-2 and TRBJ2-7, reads EAGVAQSPRYKIIEKRQSVAFWCNPISGHATLYWYQQILGQGPKLLIQFQNNGVVDDSQLPKDRFSAERLKGVDSTLKIQPAKLEDSAVYLCASSHRDRLSYEQYFGPGTRLTVT.

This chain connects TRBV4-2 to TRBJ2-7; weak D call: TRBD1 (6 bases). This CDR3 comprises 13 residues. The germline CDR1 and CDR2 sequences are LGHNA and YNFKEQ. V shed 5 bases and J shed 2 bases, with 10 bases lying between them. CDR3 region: CASSYRETYEQYF. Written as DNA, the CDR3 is TGTGCCAGCAGCTACAGGGAAACCTACGAGCAGTACTTC.

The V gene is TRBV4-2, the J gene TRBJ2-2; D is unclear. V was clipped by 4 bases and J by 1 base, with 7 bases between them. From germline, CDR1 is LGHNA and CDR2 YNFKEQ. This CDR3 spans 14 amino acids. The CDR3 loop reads CASSRVENTGELFF. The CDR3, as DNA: TGTGCCAGCAGCCGGGTAGAGAACACCGGGGAGCTGTTTTTT.